This TCR beta chain stems from a study of T cell responses to AZD1222 COVID-19 vaccine. This CDR3 is 16 amino acids long. The J segment lost 4 bases and the V segment lost 5 bases, leaving 13 bases of the junction unmatched. CDR1 is LNHDA and CDR2 is SQIVND in the germline V gene (reference sequence). Study findings and constraints: Reports indicate that nearly half of spike-specific TCRs are directed at unmutated variant regions. Spike-wide coverage was observed for vaccine-associated CD4 TCRs, with dominant responses at 160-218 and 743-854.

Generated by immunoSEQ multiplex PCR, the TCRdb table keeps only in-frame clones and is missing some. The sample has tens of thousands of clones; approximately 90% are singletons. Comments on this clone: Its specificity is unknown.

The sample was peripheral blood, taken 28 days after the second AZD1222 dose. This receptor was taken from an adult who received the AZD1222 COVID-19 vaccine. The J gene is TRBJ1-1, the V gene TRBV19, with 7 bases aligning to TRBD1. The CDR3, as DNA: TGTGCCAGTAGTGCGGCCCGGACTACAGGGGCCACTGAAGCTTTCTTT. It codes for CASSAARTTGATEAFF.